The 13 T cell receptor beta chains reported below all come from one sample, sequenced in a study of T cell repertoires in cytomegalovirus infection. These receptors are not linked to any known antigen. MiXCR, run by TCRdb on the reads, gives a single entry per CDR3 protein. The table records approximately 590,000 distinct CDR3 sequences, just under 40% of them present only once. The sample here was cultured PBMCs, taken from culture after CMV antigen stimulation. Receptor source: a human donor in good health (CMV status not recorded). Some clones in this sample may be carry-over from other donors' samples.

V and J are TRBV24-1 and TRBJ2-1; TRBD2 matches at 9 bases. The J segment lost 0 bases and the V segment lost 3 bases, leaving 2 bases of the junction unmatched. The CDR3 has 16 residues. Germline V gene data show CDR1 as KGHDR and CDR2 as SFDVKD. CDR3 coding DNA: TGTGCCACCAGTGATAGTAGCGGGAGCTCCTACAATGAGCAGTTCTTC. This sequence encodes CATSDSSGSSYNEQFF.

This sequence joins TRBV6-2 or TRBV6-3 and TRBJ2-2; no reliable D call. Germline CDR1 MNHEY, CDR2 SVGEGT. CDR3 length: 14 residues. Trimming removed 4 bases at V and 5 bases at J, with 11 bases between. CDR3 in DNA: TGTGCCAGCAGTTGGTCACGTGGGACCGGGGAGCTGTTTTTT. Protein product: CASSWSRGTGELFF.

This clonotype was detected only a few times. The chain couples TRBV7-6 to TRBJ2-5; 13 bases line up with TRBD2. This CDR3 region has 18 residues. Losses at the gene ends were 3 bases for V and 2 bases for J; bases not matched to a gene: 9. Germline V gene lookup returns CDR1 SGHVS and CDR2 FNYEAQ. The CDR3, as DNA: TGTGCCAGCAGCTTGAGACTAGCGGGAGGCCCAGCGCAAGAGACCCAGTACTTC. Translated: CASSLRLAGGPAQETQYF.

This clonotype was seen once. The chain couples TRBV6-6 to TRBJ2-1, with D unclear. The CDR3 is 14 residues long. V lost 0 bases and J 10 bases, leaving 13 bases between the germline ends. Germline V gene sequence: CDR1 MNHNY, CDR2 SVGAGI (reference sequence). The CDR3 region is CASSYSGYRSEQFF. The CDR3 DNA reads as TGTGCCAGCAGTTACTCGGGCTACCGGTCGGAGCAGTTCTTC.

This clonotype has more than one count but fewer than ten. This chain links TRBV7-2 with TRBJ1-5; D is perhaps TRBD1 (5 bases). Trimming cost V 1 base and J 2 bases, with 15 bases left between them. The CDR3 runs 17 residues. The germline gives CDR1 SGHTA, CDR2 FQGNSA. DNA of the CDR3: TGTGCCAGCAGCTTAGGGGGGGGGGGATCTGGCAATCAGCCCCAGCATTTT. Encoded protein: CASSLGGGGSGNQPQHF.

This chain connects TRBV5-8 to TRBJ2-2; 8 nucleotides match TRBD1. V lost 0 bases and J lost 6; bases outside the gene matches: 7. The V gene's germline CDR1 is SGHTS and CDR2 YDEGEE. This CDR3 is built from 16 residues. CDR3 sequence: CASSLGPGQVPGELFF. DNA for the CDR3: TGTGCCAGCAGCTTGGGACCGGGACAGGTACCCGGGGAGCTGTTTTTT. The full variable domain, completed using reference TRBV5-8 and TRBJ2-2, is EAGVTQSPTHLIKTRGQQATLRCSPISGHTSVYWYQQALGLGLQFLLWYDEGEERNRGNFPPRFSGRQFPNYSSELNVNALELEDSALYLCASSLGPGQVPGELFFGEGSRLTVL.

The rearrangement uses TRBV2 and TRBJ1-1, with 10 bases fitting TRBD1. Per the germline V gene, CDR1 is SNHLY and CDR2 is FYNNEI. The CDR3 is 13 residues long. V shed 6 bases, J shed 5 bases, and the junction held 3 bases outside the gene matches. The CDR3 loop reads CASSRQGATEAFF. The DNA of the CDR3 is TGTGCCAGCAGCAGACAGGGGGCAACTGAAGCTTTCTTT.

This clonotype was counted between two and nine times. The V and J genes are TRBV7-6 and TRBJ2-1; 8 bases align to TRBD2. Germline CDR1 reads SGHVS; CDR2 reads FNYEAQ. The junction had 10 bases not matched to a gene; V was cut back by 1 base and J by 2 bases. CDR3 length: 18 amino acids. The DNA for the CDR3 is TGTGCCAGCAGCTTAGGAGGCCGACCGGGAGGGCCCTACAATGAGCAGTTCTTC. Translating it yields CASSLGGRPGGPYNEQFF.

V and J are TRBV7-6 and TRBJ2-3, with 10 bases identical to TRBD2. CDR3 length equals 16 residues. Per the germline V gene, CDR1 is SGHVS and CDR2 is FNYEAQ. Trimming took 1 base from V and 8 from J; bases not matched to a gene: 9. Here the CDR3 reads CASSLVVAGGPGTQYF. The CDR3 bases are TGTGCCAGCAGCTTAGTGGTAGCGGGGGGCCCGGGTACGCAGTATTTT.

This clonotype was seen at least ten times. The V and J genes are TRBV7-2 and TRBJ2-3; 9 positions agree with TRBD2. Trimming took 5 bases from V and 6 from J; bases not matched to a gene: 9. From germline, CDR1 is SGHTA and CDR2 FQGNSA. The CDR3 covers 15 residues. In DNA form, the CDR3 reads TGTGCCAGCAGCCCGAAGCGGGAGGTACGGGATACGCAGTATTTT. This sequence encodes CASSPKREVRDTQYF.

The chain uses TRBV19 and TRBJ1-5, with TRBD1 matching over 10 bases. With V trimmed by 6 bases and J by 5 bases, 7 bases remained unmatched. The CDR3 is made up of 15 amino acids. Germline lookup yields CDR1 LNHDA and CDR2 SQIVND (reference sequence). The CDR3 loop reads CASSATGGSDQPQHF. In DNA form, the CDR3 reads TGTGCCAGTAGCGCGACAGGGGGCTCGGATCAGCCCCAGCATTTT.

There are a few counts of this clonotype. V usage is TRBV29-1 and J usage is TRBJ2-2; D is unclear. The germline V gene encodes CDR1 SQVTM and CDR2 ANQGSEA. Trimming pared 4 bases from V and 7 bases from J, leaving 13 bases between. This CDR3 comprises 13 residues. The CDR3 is CSVVRIHGGELFF. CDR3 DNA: TGCAGCGTTGTTCGGATTCACGGCGGGGAGCTGTTTTTT.

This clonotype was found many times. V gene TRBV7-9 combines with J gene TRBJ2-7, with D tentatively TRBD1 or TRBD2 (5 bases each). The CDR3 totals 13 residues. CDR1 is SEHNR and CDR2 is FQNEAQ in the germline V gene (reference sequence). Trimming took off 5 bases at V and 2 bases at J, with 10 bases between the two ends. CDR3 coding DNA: TGTGCCAGCAGCCCCCGGGGCCCCTACGAGCAGTACTTC. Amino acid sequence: CASSPRGPYEQYF.